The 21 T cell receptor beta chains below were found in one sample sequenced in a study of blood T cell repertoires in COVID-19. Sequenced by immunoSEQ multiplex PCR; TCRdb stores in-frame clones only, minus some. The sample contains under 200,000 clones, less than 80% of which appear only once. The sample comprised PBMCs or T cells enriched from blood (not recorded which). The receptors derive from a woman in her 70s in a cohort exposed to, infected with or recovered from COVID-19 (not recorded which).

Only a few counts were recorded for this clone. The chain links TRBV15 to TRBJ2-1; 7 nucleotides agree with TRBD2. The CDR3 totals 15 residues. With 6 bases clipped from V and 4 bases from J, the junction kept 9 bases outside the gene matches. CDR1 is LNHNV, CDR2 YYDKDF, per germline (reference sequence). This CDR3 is CATSGASGVYNEQFF. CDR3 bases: TGTGCCACCAGTGGGGCTAGCGGAGTTTACAATGAGCAGTTCTTC.

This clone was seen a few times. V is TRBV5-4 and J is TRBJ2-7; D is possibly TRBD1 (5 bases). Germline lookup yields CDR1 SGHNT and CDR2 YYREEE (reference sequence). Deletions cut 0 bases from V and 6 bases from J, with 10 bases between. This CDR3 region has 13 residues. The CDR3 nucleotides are TGTGCCAGCAGCTTGGGGCAGGGCCCCGAGCAGTACTTC. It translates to CASSLGQGPEQYF. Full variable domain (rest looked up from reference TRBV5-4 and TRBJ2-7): ETGVTQSPTHLIKTRGQQVTLRCSSQSGHNTVSWYQQALGQGPQFIFQYYREEENGRGNFPPRFSGLQFPNYSSELNVNALELDDSALYLCASSLGQGPEQYFGPGTRLTVT.

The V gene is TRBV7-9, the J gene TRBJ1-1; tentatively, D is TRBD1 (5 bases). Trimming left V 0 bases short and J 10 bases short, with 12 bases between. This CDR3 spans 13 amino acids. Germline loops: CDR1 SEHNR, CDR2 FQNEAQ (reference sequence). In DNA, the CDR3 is TGTGCCAGCAGCTTAGCGAATCGTAGGGGAGCTTTCTTT. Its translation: CASSLANRRGAFF.

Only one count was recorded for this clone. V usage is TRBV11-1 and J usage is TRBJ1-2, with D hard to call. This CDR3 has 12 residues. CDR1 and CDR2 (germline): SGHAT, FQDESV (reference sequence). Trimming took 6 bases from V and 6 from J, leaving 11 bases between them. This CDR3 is CASRSGADGYTF. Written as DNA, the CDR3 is TGTGCCAGCAGATCCGGAGCGGATGGCTACACCTTC.

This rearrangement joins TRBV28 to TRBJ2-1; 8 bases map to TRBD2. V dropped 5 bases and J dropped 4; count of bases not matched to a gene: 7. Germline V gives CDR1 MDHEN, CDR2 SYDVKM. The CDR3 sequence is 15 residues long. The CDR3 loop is CASSRLAPGYNEQFF. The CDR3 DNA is TGTGCCAGCAGTCGACTAGCGCCAGGGTACAATGAGCAGTTCTTC. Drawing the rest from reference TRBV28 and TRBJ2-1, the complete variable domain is DVKVTQSSRYLVKRTGEKVFLECVQDMDHENMFWYRQDPGLGLRLIYFSYDVKMKEKGDIPEGYSVSREKKERFSLILESASTNQTSMYLCASSRLAPGYNEQFFGPGTRLTVL.

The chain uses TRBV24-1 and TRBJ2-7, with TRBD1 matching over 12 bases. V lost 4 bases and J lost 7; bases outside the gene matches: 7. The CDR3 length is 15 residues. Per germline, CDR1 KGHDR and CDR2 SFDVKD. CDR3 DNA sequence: TGTGCCACCAGTGACGGGGACAGGGGGCATCCGGAGCAGTACTTC. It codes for CATSDGDRGHPEQYF.

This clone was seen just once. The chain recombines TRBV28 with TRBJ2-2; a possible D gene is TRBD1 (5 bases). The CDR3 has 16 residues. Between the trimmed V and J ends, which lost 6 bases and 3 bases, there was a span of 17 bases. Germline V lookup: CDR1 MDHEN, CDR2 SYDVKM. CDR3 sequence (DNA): TGTGCCAGCAGGGCTGGTGACTCCAGGGACACCGGGGAGCTGTTTTTT. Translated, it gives CASRAGDSRDTGELFF. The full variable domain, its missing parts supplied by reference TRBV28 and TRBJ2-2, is DVKVTQSSRYLVKRTGEKVFLECVQDMDHENMFWYRQDPGLGLRLIYFSYDVKMKEKGDIPEGYSVSREKKERFSLILESASTNQTSMYLCASRAGDSRDTGELFFGEGSRLTVL.

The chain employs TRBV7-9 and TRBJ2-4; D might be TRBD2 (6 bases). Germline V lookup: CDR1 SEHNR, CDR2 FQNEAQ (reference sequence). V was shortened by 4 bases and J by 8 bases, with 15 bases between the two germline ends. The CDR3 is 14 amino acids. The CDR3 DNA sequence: TGTGCCAGCAGCTCGGGACTTCGCCAAGACATTCAGTACTTC. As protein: CASSSGLRQDIQYF.

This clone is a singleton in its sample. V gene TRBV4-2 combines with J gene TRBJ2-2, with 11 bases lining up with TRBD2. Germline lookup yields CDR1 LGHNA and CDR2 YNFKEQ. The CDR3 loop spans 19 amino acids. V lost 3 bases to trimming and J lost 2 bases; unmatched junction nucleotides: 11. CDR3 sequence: CASSQYTSGSEGNTGELFF. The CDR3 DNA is TGTGCCAGCAGCCAGTACACTAGCGGGAGTGAGGGAAACACCGGGGAGCTGTTTTTT.

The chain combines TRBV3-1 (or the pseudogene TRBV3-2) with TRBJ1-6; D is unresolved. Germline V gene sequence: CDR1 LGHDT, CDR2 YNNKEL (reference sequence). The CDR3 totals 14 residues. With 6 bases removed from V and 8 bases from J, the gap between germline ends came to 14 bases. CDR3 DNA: TGTGCCAGCAGTGAAGGACTTGGGGATTCACCCCTCCACTTT. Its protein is CASSEGLGDSPLHF.

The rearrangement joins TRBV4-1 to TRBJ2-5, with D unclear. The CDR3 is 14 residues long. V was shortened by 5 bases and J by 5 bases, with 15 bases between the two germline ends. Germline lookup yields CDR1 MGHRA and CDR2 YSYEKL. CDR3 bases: TGCGCCAGCAGCGCCCAAGTCCTCCAGGAGACCCAGTACTTC. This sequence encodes CASSAQVLQETQYF.

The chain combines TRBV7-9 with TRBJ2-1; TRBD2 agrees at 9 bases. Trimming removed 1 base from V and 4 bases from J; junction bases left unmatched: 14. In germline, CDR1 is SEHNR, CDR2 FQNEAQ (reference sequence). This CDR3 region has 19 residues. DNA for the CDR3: TGTGCCAGCAGCTTAGGCTCTTTTAGCGGGAGAAAAACATACAATGAGCAGTTCTTC. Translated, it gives CASSLGSFSGRKTYNEQFF.

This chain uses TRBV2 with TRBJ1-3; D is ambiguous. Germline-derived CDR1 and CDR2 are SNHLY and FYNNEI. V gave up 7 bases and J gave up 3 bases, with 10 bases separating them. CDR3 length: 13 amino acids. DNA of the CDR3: TGTGCCAGCAAGGTCGACTATGGAAACACCATATATTTT. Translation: CASKVDYGNTIYF.

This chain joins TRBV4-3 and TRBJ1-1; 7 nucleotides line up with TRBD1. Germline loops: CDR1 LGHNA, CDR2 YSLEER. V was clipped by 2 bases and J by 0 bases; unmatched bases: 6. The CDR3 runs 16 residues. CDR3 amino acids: CASSQQLGQMNTEAFF. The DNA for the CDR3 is TGCGCCAGCAGCCAACAGTTGGGACAGATGAACACTGAAGCTTTCTTT.

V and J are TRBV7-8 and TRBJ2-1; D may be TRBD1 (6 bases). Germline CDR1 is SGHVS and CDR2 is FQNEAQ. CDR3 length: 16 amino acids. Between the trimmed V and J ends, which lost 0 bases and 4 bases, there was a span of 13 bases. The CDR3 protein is CASSLAPGDLYNEQFF. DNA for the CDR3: TGTGCCAGCAGCTTAGCGCCAGGGGACCTATACAATGAGCAGTTCTTC.

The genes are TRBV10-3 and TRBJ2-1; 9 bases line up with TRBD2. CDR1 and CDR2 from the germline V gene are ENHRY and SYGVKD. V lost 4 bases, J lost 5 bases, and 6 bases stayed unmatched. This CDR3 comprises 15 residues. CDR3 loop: CAISALTSGNNEQFF. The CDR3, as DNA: TGTGCCATCAGTGCGTTGACTAGCGGAAACAATGAGCAGTTCTTC.

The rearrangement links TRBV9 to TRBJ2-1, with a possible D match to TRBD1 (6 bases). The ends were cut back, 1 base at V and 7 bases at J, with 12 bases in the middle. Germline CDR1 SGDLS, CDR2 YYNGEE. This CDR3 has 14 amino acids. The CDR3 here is CASSVQGHTNEQFF. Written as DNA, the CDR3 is TGTGCCAGCAGCGTACAGGGACATACTAATGAGCAGTTCTTC.

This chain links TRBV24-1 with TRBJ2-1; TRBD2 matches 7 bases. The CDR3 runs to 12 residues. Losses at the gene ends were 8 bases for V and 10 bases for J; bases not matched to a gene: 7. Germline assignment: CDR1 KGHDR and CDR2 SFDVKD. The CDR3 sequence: CATTPTSLEQFF. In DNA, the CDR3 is TGTGCCACCACCCCGACTAGCTTAGAGCAGTTCTTC.

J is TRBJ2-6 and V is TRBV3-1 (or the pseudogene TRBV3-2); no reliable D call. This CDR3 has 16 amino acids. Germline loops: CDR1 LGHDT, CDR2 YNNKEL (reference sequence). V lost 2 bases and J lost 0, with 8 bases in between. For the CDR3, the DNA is TGTGCCAGCAGCCAAACCGGGTACTCTGGGGCCAACGTCCTGACTTTC. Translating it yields CASSQTGYSGANVLTF.

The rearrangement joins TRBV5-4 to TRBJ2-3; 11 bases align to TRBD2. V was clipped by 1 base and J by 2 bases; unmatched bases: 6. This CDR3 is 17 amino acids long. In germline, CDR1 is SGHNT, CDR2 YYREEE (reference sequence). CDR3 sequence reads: CASSLPASGRFTDTQYF. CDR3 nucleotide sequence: TGTGCCAGCAGCTTGCCGGCTAGCGGGAGGTTCACAGATACGCAGTATTTT.

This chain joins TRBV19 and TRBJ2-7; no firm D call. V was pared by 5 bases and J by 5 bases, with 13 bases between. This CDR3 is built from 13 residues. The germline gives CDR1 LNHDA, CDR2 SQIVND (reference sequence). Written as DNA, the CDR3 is TGTGCCAGTAGTTATCTGGGTGGAGACGAGCAGTACTTC. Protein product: CASSYLGGDEQYF.